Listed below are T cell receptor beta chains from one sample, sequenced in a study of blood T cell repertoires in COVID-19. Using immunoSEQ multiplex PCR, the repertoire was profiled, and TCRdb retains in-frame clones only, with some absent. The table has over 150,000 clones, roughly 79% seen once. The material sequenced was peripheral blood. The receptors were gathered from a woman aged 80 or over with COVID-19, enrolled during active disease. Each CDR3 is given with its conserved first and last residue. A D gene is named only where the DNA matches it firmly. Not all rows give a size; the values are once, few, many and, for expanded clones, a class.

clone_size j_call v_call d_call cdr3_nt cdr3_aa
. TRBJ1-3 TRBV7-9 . TGTGCCAGCAGCTTTGTACAGCTGAACTCTGGAAACACCATATATTTT CASSFVQLNSGNTIYF
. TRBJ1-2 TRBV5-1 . TGCGCCAGCAGCCCCCCAACGGGGTCCGACGGCTACACCTTC CASSPPTGSDGYTF
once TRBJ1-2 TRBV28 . TGTGCCAGCAGTTTCGTAGGAGCTTATAACTATGGCTACACCTTC CASSFVGAYNYGYTF
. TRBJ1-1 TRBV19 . TGTGCCAGTAGTATAGCGGGGTTTGGCACTGAAGCTTTCTTT CASSIAGFGTEAFF
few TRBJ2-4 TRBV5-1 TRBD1 TGCGCCAGCAGCTCGTACCGGGACAGGGAAAACATTCAGTACTTC CASSSYRDRENIQYF
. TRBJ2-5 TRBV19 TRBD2 TGTGCCAGTAGTATAGTGGGGGGGGTAGAGACCCAGTACTTC CASSIVGGVETQYF
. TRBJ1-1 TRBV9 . TGTGCCAGCAGCCCTTGGGCCCAGAACACTGAAGCTTTCTTT CASSPWAQNTEAFF
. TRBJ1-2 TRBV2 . TGTGCCAGGAATGCAGCGGCTATCTCCTATGGCTACACCTTC CARNAAAISYGYTF
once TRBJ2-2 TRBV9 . TGTGCCAGCAGCGTAGGAGGGGGTGGCACCGGGGAGCTGTTTTTT CASSVGGGGTGELFF
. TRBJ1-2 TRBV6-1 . TGTGCCAGCAGTGAAGCAGGGGGTCTCCGCCCCTTAGGTGGCTACACCTTC CASSEAGGLRPLGGYTF
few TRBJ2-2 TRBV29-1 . TGCAGCGTAACTAGGGCGAACACCGGGGAGCTGTTTTTT CSVTRANTGELFF
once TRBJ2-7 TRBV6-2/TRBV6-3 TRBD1 TGTGCCAGCAGCGACAGGGGACAGGGGCTCGACGAGCAGTACTTC CASSDRGQGLDEQYF
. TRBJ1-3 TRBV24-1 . TGTGCCACCAGTGCTCCTGAGGGCTCTGGAAACACCATATATTTT CATSAPEGSGNTIYF
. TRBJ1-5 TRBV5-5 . TGTGCCAGCAGCTTGGACACCTTATGGCCCCAGCATTTT CASSLDTLWPQHF
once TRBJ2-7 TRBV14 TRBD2 TGTGCCAGCAGCCGAGGGACTAGCGGGCCCTACGAGCAGTACTTC CASSRGTSGPYEQYF
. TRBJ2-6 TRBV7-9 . TGTGCCAGCAGCTTAGTATTCACAGGAAGCAACGTCCTGACTTTC CASSLVFTGSNVLTF
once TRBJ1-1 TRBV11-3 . TGTGCCAGCAGCATCCAGGGAAGCGCTTTCTTT CASSIQGSAFF
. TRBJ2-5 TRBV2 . TGTGCCAGCAGTCCAACTACCAAGAAGACCCAGTACTTC CASSPTTKKTQYF
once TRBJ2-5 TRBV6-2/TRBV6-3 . TGTGCCAGCAGTTCGCCTACACTACTTCAAGAGACCCAGTACTTC CASSSPTLLQETQYF
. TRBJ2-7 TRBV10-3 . TGTGCCATCATGAACGGGAGCTCCTACGAGCAGTACTTC CAIMNGSSYEQYF
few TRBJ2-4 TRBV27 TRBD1 TGTGCCAGCAGTTTGGGACAGGGCAGAAACATTCAGTACTTC CASSLGQGRNIQYF
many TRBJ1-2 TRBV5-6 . TGTGCCAGCACCAAGCGGGGGGGCCAGGCCCCTGGTGGCTACACCTTC CASTKRGGQAPGGYTF
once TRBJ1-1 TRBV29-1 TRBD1 TGCAGCGTTAGACCGCGGACAGGGGGGTCCACTGAAGCTTTCTTT CSVRPRTGGSTEAFF
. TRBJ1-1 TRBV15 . TGTGCCACCAGCTTCCTTACAGGGAACACTGAAGCTTTCTTT CATSFLTGNTEAFF
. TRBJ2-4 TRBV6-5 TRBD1 TGTGCCAGCAGTTCACAGGGGATAGCCAAAAACATTCAGTACTTC CASSSQGIAKNIQYF
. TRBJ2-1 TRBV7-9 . TGTGCCAGCAGCTTAGGGGCAAACAATGAGCAGTTCTTC CASSLGANNEQFF
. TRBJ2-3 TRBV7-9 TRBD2 TGTGCCAGCAGCTTAGTCTGGGGCGGGAGTTTAACAGATACGCAGTATTTT CASSLVWGGSLTDTQYF
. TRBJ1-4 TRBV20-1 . TGCAGTGCTAGTGAGGCGGGAAATGAAAAACTGTTTTTT CSASEAGNEKLFF
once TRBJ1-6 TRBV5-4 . TGTGCCAGCAGTATTGATAATTCACCCCTCCACTTT CASSIDNSPLHF
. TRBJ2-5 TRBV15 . TGTGCCACCAGCAGAGGAGGAGGGGGGGCTCACCAAGAGACCCAGTACTTC CATSRGGGGAHQETQYF
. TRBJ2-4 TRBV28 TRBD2 TGTGCCAGCAGTATAGCGGGGGTCCTAGCCAAAAACATTCAGTACTTC CASSIAGVLAKNIQYF
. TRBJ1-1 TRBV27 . TGTGCCAGCAGTGTCACAGGGATCACTGAAGCTTTCTTT CASSVTGITEAFF
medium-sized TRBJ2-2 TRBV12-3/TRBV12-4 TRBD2 TGTGCCAGCAGCCTCGGGACTAGCGGGAGGCTGTTTTTT CASSLGTSGRLFF
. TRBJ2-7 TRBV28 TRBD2 TGTGCCAGCAGTTTTACGGGACTAACCTACGAGCAGTACTTC CASSFTGLTYEQYF
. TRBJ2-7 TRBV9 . TGTGCCAGCAGCGCAGGGGAGGAGCAGTACTTC CASSAGEEQYF
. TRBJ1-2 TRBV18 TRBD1 TGTGCCAGCTCACCAGAGGGGGACAGGGGGCATGGCTACACCTTC CASSPEGDRGHGYTF
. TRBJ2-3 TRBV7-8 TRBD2 TGTGCCAGCAGCTTTCGACTAGCGGGGGGCCTCCCACACAGTGGTACGCAGTATTTT CASSFRLAGGLPHSGTQYF
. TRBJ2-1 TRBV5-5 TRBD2 TGTGCCAGCAGCTTGGATCGGTGGTTCTTAGCGGGGGGCTACAATGAGCAGTTCTTC CASSLDRWFLAGGYNEQFF
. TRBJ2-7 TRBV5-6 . TGTGCCAGCAGCTTGGCCGGAGTATTCTCCTACGAGCAGTACTTC CASSLAGVFSYEQYF
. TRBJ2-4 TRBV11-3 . TGTGCCAGCAGTGGGGGACTGCTAGCCAAAAACATTCAGTACTTC CASSGGLLAKNIQYF
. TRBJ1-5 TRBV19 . TGTGCCAGTAGCGACGGAGCGGGCTTAATTAGCAATCAGCCCCAGCATTTT CASSDGAGLISNQPQHF
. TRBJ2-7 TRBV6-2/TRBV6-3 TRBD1 TGTGCCAGCAGTACTCGGACAGGGAGCTACGAGCAGTACTTC CASSTRTGSYEQYF